This TCR beta chain emerged from a study of PD-1 blockade in mismatch repair-deficient tumors. At the level of the study: All were previously treated, progressing patients with approximately 11 mismatch repair-deficient cancer types. Findings and limits, study-wide: Rapid post-treatment expansion, then contraction, generally preceding radiologic response, marked tumor-resident clones.

In this sample, this clone turned up once. Its cognate antigen is unknown. Profiling relied on immunoSEQ multiplex PCR, and the TCRdb table lists in-frame clones only, not all of them. The sample yields approximately 100,000 clones, 82% seen once. TCR sequencing covered a few patients who responded to pembrolizumab. The CDR3 runs to 15 residues. CDR1 is MDHEN, CDR2 SYDVKM, per germline. V lost 6 bases to trimming and J lost 4 bases; unmatched junction nucleotides: 9. J is TRBJ1-1 and V is TRBV28; 9 bases match TRBD1. This specimen was peripheral blood, taken 35 to 37 weeks after starting pembrolizumab. The TCR sequence derives from an adult with mismatch repair-deficient cancer. The CDR3 loop reads CASSPNRGQVTEAFF. The DNA of the CDR3 is TGTGCCAGCAGCCCTAACAGGGGGCAGGTCACTGAAGCTTTCTTT. The full variable domain, with the rest looked up from reference TRBV28 and TRBJ1-1, is DVKVTQSSRYLVKRTGEKVFLECVQDMDHENMFWYRQDPGLGLRLIYFSYDVKMKEKGDIPEGYSVSREKKERFSLILESASTNQTSMYLCASSPNRGQVTEAFFGQGTRLTVV.